This T cell receptor beta chain was found in a study of CD8+ T cells in alopecia areata. Study in general: Twice daily, treated patients received 5 to 10 mg of oral tofacitinib. Tofacitinib ran for 6 to 18 months before 6 months off drug. Findings of the study overall: Scalp lesions, especially in alopecia totalis/universalis, had higher clonality than normal scalp. Normal skin's resident alphabeta T cells are sequenced alongside lesional scalp T cells.

As to this clone: Its antigen is currently unknown.

cDNA prepared by RNA extraction and subsequent reverse transcription served as the template for sequencing. Produced via immunoSEQ multiplex PCR; TCRdb's table is partial and in-frame only. The sample lists about 150,000 clones; over 70% were seen once. The CDR3 has 14 amino acids. Per germline, CDR1 SGHVS and CDR2 FQNEAQ. V lost 8 bases, J lost 0 bases, and 5 bases stayed unmatched. The sequence came from a human donor with alopecia areata. The source material was CD8+ T cells sorted from blood, sampled at week 0. The V call is TRBV7-8, the J call TRBJ2-3, with 7 bases identical to TRBD2. CDR3 DNA: TGTGCCAGCCTGGGGGGGTCTAGCACAGATACGCAGTATTTT. Protein: CASLGGSSTDTQYF.